A single sample is the source of the 25 T cell receptor beta chains below, sequenced in a study of blood T cells in healthy people across ages. With a J-beta primer mix and a sample-barcoded 5' primer, a second PCR ran about 6 to 11 cycles. One entry per CDR3 protein results from TCRdb running MiXCR on the 5' RACE reads. Of 650,000 to 800,000 distinct CDR3 sequences in the sample, under 45% were seen once. Source material: blood. These receptors were collected from a man in his 60s in good health.

This clonotype was counted ten times or more. Being one base from a much bigger clone, this may be a read error. The V call is TRBV7-9, the J call TRBJ1-1; a weak D match, TRBD1 (5 bases). The length of the CDR3 is 14 residues. CDR1 and CDR2 from the germline V gene are SEHNR and FQNEAQ (reference sequence). Written as DNA, the CDR3 is TGTGCCAGCAGCGTAGCGGGGGGGAACACTGAAGCTTTCTTT. Translation gives CASSVAGGNTEAFF. Based on the CDR3 plus reference TRBV7-9 and TRBJ1-1, the full variable domain is DTGVSQNPRHKITKRGQNVTFRCDPISEHNRLYWYRQTLGQGPEFLTYFQNEAQLEKSRLLSDRFSAERPKGSFSTLEIQRTEQGDSAMYLCASSVAGGNTEAFFGQGTRLTVV.

This clonotype was detected only a few times. The V call is TRBV27, the J call TRBJ2-3; D assignment may be TRBD1 or TRBD2 (5 bases each). V was clipped by 7 bases and J by 2 bases, with 13 bases between them. This CDR3 has 14 amino acids. Germline V gene data show CDR1 as MNHEY and CDR2 as SMNVEV (reference sequence). The CDR3 loop reads CASTDGGDTDTQYF. The CDR3 DNA reads as TGTGCCAGCACCGATGGGGGAGACACAGATACGCAGTATTTT.

This chain uses TRBV7-9 with TRBJ1-4; D gene uncertain. The CDR3 covers 13 residues. CDR1 and CDR2 (germline): SEHNR, FQNEAQ (reference sequence). V was trimmed by 5 bases and J by 9 bases, leaving 13 bases between them. As DNA, the CDR3 is TGTGCCAGCAGCCCCCTCGGAGGGAAAAAACTGTTTTTT. Translating it yields CASSPLGGKKLFF.

The chain couples TRBV6-1 to TRBJ2-5, with no clear D. Between the trimmed V and J ends, which lost 6 bases and 1 base, there was a span of 15 bases. The CDR3 contains 15 residues. From germline, CDR1 is MNHNS and CDR2 SASEGT. In DNA form, the CDR3 reads TGTGCCAGCAGCACCCTTCAAGGGCCCCAAGAGACCCAGTACTTC. It specifies CASSTLQGPQETQYF.

J is TRBJ1-1 and V is TRBV3-1; 11 bases line up with TRBD1. Per germline, CDR1 LGHDT and CDR2 YNNKEL (reference sequence). The CDR3 has 13 residues. J gave up 5 bases and V 7 bases, and 3 bases lay outside the gene matches. The CDR3, as DNA: TGTGCCAGCAAGGGGACAGGGGGGACTGAAGCTTTCTTT. Protein sequence: CASKGTGGTEAFF.

This clonotype showed up just once. At one end the junction does not follow the germline gene, possibly because of a read error. V is TRBV5-5 and J is TRBJ1-2; a weak D match, TRBD1 (5 bases). Germline V gene data show CDR1 as SGHKS and CDR2 as YYEKEE (reference sequence). This CDR3 has 15 residues. Here the CDR3 reads CTSSSGLQANYGYTF. The CDR3 nucleotides read TGTACCAGCAGCTCGGGACTGCAAGCTAACTATGGCTACACCTTC.

A few counts support this clonotype. The genes are TRBV5-1 and TRBJ2-7; 8 bases agree with TRBD1. CDR3 size: 15 residues. Germline CDR1 reads SGHRS; CDR2 reads YFSETQ. V shed 3 bases, J shed 2 bases, and the junction held 7 bases outside the gene matches. The CDR3 coding sequence is TGCGCCAGCAGCTCGATCAGGGGGCCGGCCTACGAGCAGTACTTC. It translates to CASSSIRGPAYEQYF.

This clonotype occurred once. V and J are TRBV30 and TRBJ1-5; perhaps TRBD1 as D (6 bases). Germline V CDR1 and CDR2: GTSNPN, SVGIG (reference sequence). CDR3 length equals 14 residues. Between the trimmed V and J ends, which lost 2 bases and 2 bases, there was a span of 10 bases. CDR3 in DNA: TGTGCCTGGAGTCTGGAGGGGGGCAATCAGCCCCAGCATTTT. Amino acids: CAWSLEGGNQPQHF.

The chain links TRBV21-1 to TRBJ2-1; the D call of TRBD1 is as the table states it, not checked on the DNA. TRBV21-1 constitutes a pseudogene. This CDR3 region has 18 residues. DNA for the CDR3: TGTGCCAGCAGCAAAAAGAGAGGTTTCCAGGACAGGGTAAATGAGCAGTTCTTC. This translates into CASSKKRGFQDRVNEQFF.

The chain links TRBV11-2 to TRBJ2-1; TRBD2 matches at 14 bases. The length of the CDR3 is 15 residues. With 6 bases clipped from V and 5 bases from J, the junction kept 3 bases outside the gene matches. Germline CDR1 and CDR2: SGHAT and FQNNGV. The CDR3 here is CASRTTSGGDNEQFF. The DNA for the CDR3 is TGTGCCAGCAGGACGACTAGCGGGGGGGACAATGAGCAGTTCTTC.

The rearrangement joins TRBV6-6 to TRBJ2-3, with a tentative D call TRBD2 (7 bases). This CDR3 has 14 residues. Germline V gene data show CDR1 as MNHNY and CDR2 as SVGAGI (reference sequence). The germline V and J ends were trimmed by 6 bases and 7 bases, with 17 bases remaining between them. The CDR3: CASSSGGRGYTQYF. The DNA of the CDR3 is TGTGCCAGCAGCTCGGGGGGCCGGGGGTATACGCAGTATTTT.

This clonotype appeared a few times. The rearrangement links TRBV7-3 to TRBJ2-2, with TRBD1 as a possible D gene (6 bases). This CDR3 is 16 amino acids long. CDR1 SGHTA and CDR2 FQGTGA come from the germline V gene. Trimming removed 5 bases from V and 3 bases from J, with 16 bases in between. CDR3 coding DNA: TGTGCCAGCAGCCTTTGGGGGCGCGGGTACACCGGGGAGCTGTTTTTT. It translates to CASSLWGRGYTGELFF.

This chain links TRBV7-8 with TRBJ2-5, with 9 nucleotides matching TRBD2. The CDR3 length is 15 residues. The V and J ends lost 6 bases and 0 bases, in that order; junction bases with no gene match: 5. Germline CDR1 is SGHVS and CDR2 is FQNEAQ. The CDR3 DNA reads as TGTGCCAGCAGTCTTACTAGCGGGTACCAAGAGACCCAGTACTTC. The encoded protein is CASSLTSGYQETQYF.

The chain is built from TRBV12-3 or TRBV12-4 and TRBJ2-3; D perhaps matches TRBD2 (7 bases). Trimming pared 3 bases from V and 8 bases from J, leaving 15 bases between. This CDR3 region has 14 residues. The CDR3 sequence is CASSFGGGGGTQYF. The CDR3 DNA follows: TGTGCCAGCAGTTTCGGAGGGGGGGGCGGTACGCAGTATTTT.

This clonotype was counted at least ten times. The chain couples TRBV5-6 to TRBJ2-7; D is possibly TRBD2 (6 bases). The ends were cut back, 3 bases at V and 10 bases at J, with 17 bases in the middle. The CDR3 totals 13 residues. CDR1 is SGHDT and CDR2 is YYEEEE in the germline V gene. The CDR3 DNA follows: TGTGCCAGCAGCTCAAACAGGCGGGGAACCCAGTACTTC. Translation gives CASSSNRRGTQYF.

The rearrangement joins TRBV7-3 to TRBJ2-4; the D gene could be TRBD1 or TRBD2 (5 bases each). Near its end, the DNA agrees better with TRBJ2-5, so the J call may be wrong. Germline CDR1 is SGHTA and CDR2 is FQGTGA. The CDR3 totals 14 residues. The CDR3 nucleotides read TGTGCCAGCAGTTCCGACCGCGCTGGGGGGACCCAGTACTTC. This sequence encodes CASSSDRAGGTQYF.

The chain is built from TRBV5-4 and TRBJ2-5, with 7 positions matching TRBD1. The J segment lost 1 base and the V segment lost 0 bases, leaving 3 bases of the junction unmatched. Germline CDR1 is SGHNT and CDR2 is YYREEE (reference sequence). The length of the CDR3 is 15 residues. CDR3 DNA: TGTGCCAGCAGCTTGGTGGGGACAGTCCAAGAGACCCAGTACTTC. Protein sequence: CASSLVGTVQETQYF. The variable domain in full, with the rest retrieved from reference TRBV5-4 and TRBJ2-5, is ETGVTQSPTHLIKTRGQQVTLRCSSQSGHNTVSWYQQALGQGPQFIFQYYREEENGRGNFPPRFSGLQFPNYSSELNVNALELDDSALYLCASSLVGTVQETQYFGPGTRLLVL.

Only a few counts were recorded for this clonotype. The genes are TRBV11-2 and TRBJ2-1; maybe TRBD2 (5 bases). CDR3 length equals 17 residues. Germline V gene lookup returns CDR1 SGHAT and CDR2 FQNNGV. Trimming took 3 bases from V and 2 from J, leaving 17 bases between them. The CDR3 DNA reads TGTGCCAGCAGCTTCGGGGTTGGCGATGACGCCTACAATGAGCAGTTCTTC. Translated: CASSFGVGDDAYNEQFF. Supplemented by reference TRBV11-2 and TRBJ2-1, the full variable domain reads EAGVAQSPRYKIIEKRQSVAFWCNPISGHATLYWYQQILGQGPKLLIQFQNNGVVDDSQLPKDRFSAERLKGVDSTLKIQPAKLEDSAVYLCASSFGVGDDAYNEQFFGPGTRLTVL.

This chain connects TRBV12-5 to TRBJ1-1; the D is unclear. Between the trimmed V and J ends, which lost 7 bases and 1 base, there was a span of 16 bases. The CDR3 extends over 15 amino acids. Germline V gives CDR1 LGHNT, CDR2 FRNRAP. The CDR3 loop is CASAGGLRENTEAFF. CDR3 nucleotide sequence: TGTGCTAGTGCTGGAGGGCTTCGGGAGAACACTGAAGCTTTCTTT.

The chain links TRBV6-5 to TRBJ1-1; tentative D call: TRBD1 (5 bases). The CDR3 loop spans 14 amino acids. The ends were cut back, 4 bases at V and 1 base at J, with 10 bases in the middle. Germline lookup yields CDR1 MNHEY and CDR2 SVGAGI. DNA of the CDR3: TGTGCCAGCAGTTGGGGCAGGACGAACACTGAAGCTTTCTTT. Its translation is CASSWGRTNTEAFF.

At least ten counts were recorded for this clonotype. The genes are TRBV5-1 and TRBJ1-2; weak D call: TRBD1 (5 bases). In germline, CDR1 is SGHRS, CDR2 YFSETQ. The V gene lost 0 bases and the J gene lost 4 bases, with 7 bases spanning the gap. The CDR3 is 13 residues long. CDR3 sequence reads: CASSLEGPYGYTF. In nucleotides, the CDR3 is TGCGCCAGCAGCTTGGAGGGGCCCTATGGCTACACCTTC.

This clonotype was seen a few times. The genes are TRBV12-3 or TRBV12-4 and TRBJ1-2; 7 nucleotides agree with TRBD1. The V segment lost 0 bases and the J segment 0 bases; nucleotides outside the gene matches: 1. The CDR3 covers 15 residues. This CDR3 is CASSLATGTNYGYTF. For the CDR3, the DNA is TGTGCCAGCAGTTTAGCGACAGGGACTAACTATGGCTACACCTTC.

J is TRBJ2-3 and V is TRBV5-6; the match to TRBD1 covers 10 bases. There are 16 residues in the CDR3. With V trimmed by 3 bases and J by 2 bases, 6 bases remained unmatched. CDR1 is SGHDT, CDR2 YYEEEE, per germline. Written as DNA, the CDR3 is TGTGCCAGCAGCTCCGGGACAGGGGACTCCACAGATACGCAGTATTTT. Translating gives CASSSGTGDSTDTQYF.

The rearrangement joins TRBV6-2 or TRBV6-3 to TRBJ2-1; perhaps TRBD1 as D (5 bases). V lost 2 bases, J lost 8 bases, and 7 bases lay in between. The CDR3 contains 12 residues. Germline CDR1 is MNHEY and CDR2 is SVGEGT. The CDR3 loop is CASSYDSDEQFF. In DNA form, the CDR3 reads TGTGCCAGCAGTTACGACAGCGATGAGCAGTTCTTC.

Details on this clonotype: A read error may explain this, as a much larger clone is one base away. The chain recombines TRBV7-8 with TRBJ2-1, with 10 bases that match TRBD1. The J call may be wrong; the DNA end is better matched by TRBJ2-7. This CDR3 is built from 15 residues. Germline V gene sequence: CDR1 SGHVS, CDR2 FQNEAQ. The chain's CDR3 is CASSLGDRGHNEQYF. DNA of the CDR3: TGTGCCAGCAGCTTGGGGGACAGGGGTCACAATGAGCAGTACTTC.